This TCR beta chain was identified during a study of blood T cell repertoires in COVID-19. Across the study: COVID-19 samples, acute and convalescent, were from the United States, Italy and Spain.

Trimming cost V 2 bases and J 3 bases, with 6 bases left between them. Per the germline V gene, CDR1 is SGHRS and CDR2 is YFSETQ. This CDR3 has 13 amino acids. Under the authors' procedure: Quantification of nucleated cells was approximated via reference gene primer amplification. Profiled with immunoSEQ multiplex PCR; TCRdb holds only in-frame clones, not every one. That table furnishes V, J and clone size, whereas the DNA furnished D and trimming. The sample yields a few hundred thousand clones, 80% to 90% seen once. This chain joins TRBV5-1 and TRBJ2-1; D is possibly TRBD1 (5 bases). The source of this sequence is a woman aged 50 to 65 with acute COVID-19. The sequenced sample was PBMCs or T cells enriched from blood (not recorded which). The CDR3: CASSFRGYNEQFF. CDR3 DNA: TGCGCCAGCAGCTTTAGGGGCTACAATGAGCAGTTCTTC.